The present T cell receptor (beta chain) was sequenced within a study of blood T cell repertoires in COVID-19. As for the study in general: The United States, Italy and Spain were the sources of the acute and convalescent COVID-19 samples. From T cells, B-cell-depleted T cells, or PBMCs came the material, which was cDNA or gDNA.

In the authors' methods: For nucleated cells, counts were estimated from reference gene primer amplification. TCRdb's copy holds only in-frame clones and misses some; the assay was immunoSEQ multiplex PCR. That table is the source of V, J and clone size, and D and trimming were worked out from the DNA. The sample shows roughly 250,000 clones, around 81% of them seen only once. V dropped 3 bases and J dropped 5 bases, with 11 bases sitting between them. This CDR3 has 13 residues. Germline V CDR1 and CDR2: SQVTM, ANQGSEA. One Seattle source followed patients from active infection through their disease course.

This chain joins TRBV29-1 and TRBJ1-5; a possible D gene is TRBD1 (5 bases). The sequenced sample was peripheral blood. This sequence originates from a person aged 65 to 85 with COVID-19, enrolled during active disease. The CDR3 DNA is TGCAGCGTTGATACAGGAAGGGATCAGCCCCAGCATTTT. It yields the protein CSVDTGRDQPQHF.